This entry concerns a single T cell receptor beta chain. Its antigen is still unknown. The germline V gene has CDR1 MGHRA and CDR2 YSYEKL. This CDR3 comprises 13 residues. The germline V and J ends were trimmed by 5 bases and 2 bases, with 10 bases remaining between them. The assay was immunoSEQ multiplex PCR, and TCRdb's table has in-frame clones only and misses some. The sample records roughly 13,000 clones, roughly 50% being singletons. This sample is drawn from a study of cytotoxic CD8 clonotypes in ibrutinib-treated CLL. General study results and limits: Samples from sustained-remission and progressing patients were taken at different times.

The specimen comprised PBMCs, sampled at a roughly 22-month disease-progression time point, from a patient treated with ibrutinib. V is TRBV4-1 and J is TRBJ2-7, with D maybe TRBD1 (6 bases). The source of this sequence is a human donor with chronic lymphocytic leukemia. The CDR3 is CASSYRDTYEQYF. CDR3 DNA: TGCGCCAGCAGCTACAGGGACACCTACGAGCAGTACTTC.